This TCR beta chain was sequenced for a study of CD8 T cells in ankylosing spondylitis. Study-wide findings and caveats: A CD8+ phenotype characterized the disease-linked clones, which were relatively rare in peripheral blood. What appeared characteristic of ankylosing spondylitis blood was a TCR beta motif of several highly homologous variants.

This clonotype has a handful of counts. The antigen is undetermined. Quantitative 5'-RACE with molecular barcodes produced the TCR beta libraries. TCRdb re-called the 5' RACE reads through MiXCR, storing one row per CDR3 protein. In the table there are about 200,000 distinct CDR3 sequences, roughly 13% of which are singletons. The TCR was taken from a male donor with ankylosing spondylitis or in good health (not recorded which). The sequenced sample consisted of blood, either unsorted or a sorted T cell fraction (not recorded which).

In DNA, the CDR3 is TGTGCCAGCAGCCAAGAGTATACTCTAGCGGGGAACACCGGGGAGCTGTTTTTT. The encoded protein is CASSQEYTLAGNTGELFF. The gene calls are TRBV4-2 and TRBJ2-2, with TRBD2 matching 8 bases. Germline-derived CDR1 and CDR2 are LGHNA and YNFKEQ. V trimming: 0 bases; J trimming: 1 base; junction bases outside the gene matches: 7. The CDR3 spans 18 residues.